The entry below describes one TCR beta chain. Germline CDR1 is MRHNA and CDR2 is SNTAGT. There are 12 residues in the CDR3. The V end was cut by 0 bases, the J end by 11 bases, with 9 bases between. This entry belongs to a study of CD8 T cells in Susac syndrome. A quantity of about 0.5 to 1 ug RNA underwent reverse transcription using random hexamers. Amplification of TCR beta CDR3 spanned 54 Vbeta and 13 Jbeta via immunoSEQ multiplex PCR. In TCRdb, the immunoSEQ multiplex PCR reads were re-called with MiXCR into one record per CDR3 protein. The sample consists of roughly 130,000 distinct CDR3 sequences, 90% to 95% of them appearing once.

This sequence originates from a human donor in good health. Sequenced material: CD4+ T cells from PBMCs. The chain uses TRBV6-4 and TRBJ2-3; D is unresolved. The CDR3: CASSDSPRRQYF. The CDR3 DNA sequence: TGTGCCAGCAGTGACTCGCCAAGGCGGCAGTATTTT.